Sequencing of this TCR beta chain was carried out in a study of cytomegalovirus exposure and HLA in healthy donors. Background on the study: The roughly 130 validation repertoires used the same platform as the approximately 700 first-cohort repertoires (as reported by a later analysis).

The V end was cut by 5 bases, the J end by 2 bases, with 13 bases between. Germline V lookup: CDR1 LNHDA, CDR2 SQIVND (reference sequence). CDR3 length equals 14 residues. These donors were members of the roughly 120-subject validation cohort, a group separate from the approximately 700-subject first cohort. Remarks on this clone: Its target is not known.

The study's findings and limits: The study labeled fewer than 200 TCR beta chains cytomegalovirus-associated. Both high specificity and high sensitivity reportedly marked the classifier's diagnosis of cytomegalovirus status.

TCRdb's copy holds only in-frame clones and misses some; the assay was immunoSEQ multiplex PCR. The repertoire holds almost 200,000 clones, with 81% as singletons. The rearrangement uses TRBV19 and TRBJ2-7, with D hard to call. The TCR was taken from a woman aged 25 to 39 in good health and CMV-seronegative. The source material was PBMCs. The CDR3 region has the DNA TGTGCCAGTAGTCCACACGACTCTCCCTACGAGCAGTACTTC. Its protein is CASSPHDSPYEQYF.